This T cell receptor (beta chain) is drawn from a study of T-cell reconstitution after alpha-beta-depleted transplantation in children. This sample's TCRbeta library carried unique molecular identifier barcodes. TCRdb re-derived calls from the PCR reads in MiXCR, one entry per CDR3 protein. Of about 240,000 distinct CDR3 sequences detected, more than 10% appear once; the ten largest clones hold over 2%. There are many counts of this clonotype. Trimming cost V 4 bases and J 9 bases; bases outside gene matches: 8. Germline lookup yields CDR1 SGHRS and CDR2 YFSETQ. The CDR3 contains 15 residues. This clonotype was sampled from a human donor who donated a stem cell graft to a child with acute lymphoblastic leukemia. J is TRBJ1-6 and V is TRBV5-1; 9 bases are shared with TRBD1. The sample in question was PBMCs from the stem cell graft donor, obtained from the stem cell graft. The CDR3 sequence: CASSLGGQGRSPLHF. The CDR3 nucleotides read TGCGCCAGCAGCCTGGGGGGACAGGGTCGTTCACCCCTCCACTTT.